The following is a TCR beta chain sequence with its context. Its antigen is as yet unknown. This CDR3 comprises 15 residues. V shed 1 base and J shed 7 bases, with 18 bases lying between them. Clones were sequenced by immunoSEQ multiplex PCR, and TCRdb holds only the in-frame ones, with some missing. This table has 180,000 or so clones, 92% appearing once. This sample was taken from a study of T cell responses to AZD1222 COVID-19 vaccine. Study-wide results and caveats: There were repertoire samples only from the period after the peak T cell response.

The clonotype originates from an adult who received the AZD1222 COVID-19 vaccine. Sequencing was performed on peripheral blood, taken 28 days after the second AZD1222 dose. The chain is built from TRBV5-3 and TRBJ2-7; D could derive from TRBD1 or TRBD2 (7 bases each). TRBV5-3 is sorted into the ORF group, with uncertain function. CDR3 in DNA: TGTGCCAGAAGCTTGTGGGTAAACAGGGGAGGGGAGCAGTACTTC. This gives the protein CARSLWVNRGGEQYF.